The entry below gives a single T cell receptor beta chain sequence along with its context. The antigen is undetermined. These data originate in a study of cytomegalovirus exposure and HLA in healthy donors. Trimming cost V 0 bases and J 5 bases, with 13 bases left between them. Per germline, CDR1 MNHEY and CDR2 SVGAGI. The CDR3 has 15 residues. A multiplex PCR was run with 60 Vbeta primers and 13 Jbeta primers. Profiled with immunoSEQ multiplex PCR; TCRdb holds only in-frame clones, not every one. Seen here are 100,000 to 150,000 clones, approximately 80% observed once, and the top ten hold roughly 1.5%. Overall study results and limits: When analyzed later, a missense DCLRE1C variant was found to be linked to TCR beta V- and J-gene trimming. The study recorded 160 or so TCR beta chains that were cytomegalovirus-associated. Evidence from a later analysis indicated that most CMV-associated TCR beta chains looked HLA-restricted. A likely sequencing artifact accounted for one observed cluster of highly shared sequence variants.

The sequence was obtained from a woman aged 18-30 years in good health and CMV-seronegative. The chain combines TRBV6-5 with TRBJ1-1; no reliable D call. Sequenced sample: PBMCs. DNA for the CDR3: TGTGCCAGCAGTTACTCCACAGCGGCGCTTACTGAAGCTTTCTTT. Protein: CASSYSTAALTEAFF.